This T cell receptor beta chain was observed in a study of control samples from healthy donors and cancer patients. Trimming pared 5 bases from V and 1 base from J, leaving 8 bases between. Germline V gives CDR1 SEHNR, CDR2 FQNEAQ (reference sequence). The CDR3 loop spans 13 amino acids. The data were produced by immunoSEQ multiplex PCR, yet TCRdb's version contains in-frame clones alone and is incomplete. The repertoire includes about 83,000 clones, around 92% of them detected once, and about 16% sits in the top ten. The sample comprised blood. This sequence joins TRBV7-9 and TRBJ1-1; the D gene is possibly TRBD1 (5 bases). The TCR comes from a man aged 45-65 years in good health. CDR3 amino acids: CASSGRGNTEAFF. The CDR3 DNA reads as TGTGCCAGCAGCGGGAGGGGGAACACTGAAGCTTTCTTT.